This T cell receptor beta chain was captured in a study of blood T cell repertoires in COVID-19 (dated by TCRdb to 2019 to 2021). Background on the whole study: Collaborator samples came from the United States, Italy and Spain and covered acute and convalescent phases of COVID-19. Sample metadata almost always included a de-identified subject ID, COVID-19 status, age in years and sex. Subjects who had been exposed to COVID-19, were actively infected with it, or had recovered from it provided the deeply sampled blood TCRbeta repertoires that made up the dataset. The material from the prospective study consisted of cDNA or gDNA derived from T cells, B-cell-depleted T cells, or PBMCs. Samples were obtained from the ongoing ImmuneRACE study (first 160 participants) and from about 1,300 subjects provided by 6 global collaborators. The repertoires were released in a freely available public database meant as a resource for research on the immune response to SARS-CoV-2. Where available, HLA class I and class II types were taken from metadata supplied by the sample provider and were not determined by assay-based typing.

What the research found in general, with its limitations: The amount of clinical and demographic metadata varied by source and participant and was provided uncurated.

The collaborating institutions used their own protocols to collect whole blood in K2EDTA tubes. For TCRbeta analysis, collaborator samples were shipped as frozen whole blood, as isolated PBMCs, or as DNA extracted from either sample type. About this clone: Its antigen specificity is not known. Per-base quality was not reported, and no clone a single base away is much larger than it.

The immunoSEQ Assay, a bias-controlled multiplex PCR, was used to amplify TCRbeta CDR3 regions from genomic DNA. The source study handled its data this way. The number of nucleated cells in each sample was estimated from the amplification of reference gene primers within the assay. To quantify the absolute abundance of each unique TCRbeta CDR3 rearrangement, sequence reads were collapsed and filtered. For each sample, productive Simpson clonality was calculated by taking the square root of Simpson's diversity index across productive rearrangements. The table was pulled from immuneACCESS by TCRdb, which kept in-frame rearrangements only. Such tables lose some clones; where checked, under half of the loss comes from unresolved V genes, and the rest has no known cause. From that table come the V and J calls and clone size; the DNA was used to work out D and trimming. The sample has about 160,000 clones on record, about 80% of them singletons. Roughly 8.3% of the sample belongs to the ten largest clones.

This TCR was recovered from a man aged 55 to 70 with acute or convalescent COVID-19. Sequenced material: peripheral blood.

The DNA sequence is TGTGCCAGCAGTCAAGGACAGGGGGTATCTGGCTACACCTTC. Its protein reads: CASSQGQGVSGYTF. The chain joins TRBV2 to TRBJ1-2, and 10 bases in between align with TRBD1. CDR1 is given as SNHLY and CDR2 as FYNNEI, both from the germline V gene. Compared with germline, V lacks 5 bases and J lacks 7 bases; bases without a gene match: 7. CDR3 length: 14 amino acids, cysteine to phenylalanine. The retained sequence is limited to the CDR3, 42 bases, with the frame set at the first base.